Sequencing of this TCR beta chain was carried out in a study of T cells in localized non-small cell lung cancer. Study-wide results and caveats: The appearance of a median approximately 60 of the top 100 tumor clones was seen in adjacent lung. Longer overall survival was associated with a higher density of T cells in the blood.

Repertoires were generated with immunoSEQ multiplex PCR, while TCRdb's copy carries only in-frame clones and drops some. The sample carries around 67,000 clones, 75% to 90% recorded once. The V gene lost 6 bases and the J gene lost 3 bases, with 9 bases spanning the gap. Germline CDR1 reads MDHEN; CDR2 reads SYDVKM. CDR3 size: 12 residues. A word on this clone: Its specificity is not known.

Sequencing was performed on peripheral blood, taken before any cancer treatment. This TCR was recovered from a woman aged 40 to 75 with stage I lung adenocarcinoma. J is TRBJ2-7 and V is TRBV28; perhaps TRBD2 as D (5 bases). As DNA, the CDR3 is TGTGCCAGCAGCCCCGGGATCTACGAGCAGTACTTC. This translates into CASSPGIYEQYF.